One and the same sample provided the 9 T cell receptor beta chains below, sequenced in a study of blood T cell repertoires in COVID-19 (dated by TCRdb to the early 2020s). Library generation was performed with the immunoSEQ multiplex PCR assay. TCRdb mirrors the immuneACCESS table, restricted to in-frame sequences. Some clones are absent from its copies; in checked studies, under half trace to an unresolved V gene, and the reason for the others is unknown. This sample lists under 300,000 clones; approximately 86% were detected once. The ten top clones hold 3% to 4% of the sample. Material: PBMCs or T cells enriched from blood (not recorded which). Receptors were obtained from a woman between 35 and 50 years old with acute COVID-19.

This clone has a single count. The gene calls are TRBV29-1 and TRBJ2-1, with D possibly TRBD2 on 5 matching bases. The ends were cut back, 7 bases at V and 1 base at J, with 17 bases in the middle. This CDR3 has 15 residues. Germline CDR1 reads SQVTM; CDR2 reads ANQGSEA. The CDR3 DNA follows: TGCAGCGCCACAAAGTGGACGGGATCCTACAATGAGCAGTTCTTC. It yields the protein CSATKWTGSYNEQFF.

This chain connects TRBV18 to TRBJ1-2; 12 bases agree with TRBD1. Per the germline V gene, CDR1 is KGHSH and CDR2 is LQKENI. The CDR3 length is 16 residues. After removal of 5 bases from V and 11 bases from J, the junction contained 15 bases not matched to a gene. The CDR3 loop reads CASSSRDRGRVNWYTF. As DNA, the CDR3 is TGTGCCAGCTCATCCCGGGACAGGGGGCGCGTTAATTGGTACACCTTC.

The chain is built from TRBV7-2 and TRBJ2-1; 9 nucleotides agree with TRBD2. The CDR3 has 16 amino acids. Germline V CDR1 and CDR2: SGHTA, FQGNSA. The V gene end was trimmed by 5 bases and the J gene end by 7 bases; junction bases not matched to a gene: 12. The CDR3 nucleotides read TGTGCCAGCAGCCTCCGAGCGGGAGGAAGGCTTAATGAGCAGTTCTTC. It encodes CASSLRAGGRLNEQFF.

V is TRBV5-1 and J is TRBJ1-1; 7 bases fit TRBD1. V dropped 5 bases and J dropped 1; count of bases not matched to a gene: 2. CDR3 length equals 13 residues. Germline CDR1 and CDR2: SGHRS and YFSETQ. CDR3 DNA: TGCGCCAGCAGGACAGGGCAGAACACTGAAGCTTTCTTT. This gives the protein CASRTGQNTEAFF.

The DNA of the CDR3 is TGTGCCAGCTCACCGTTGGAACAGTCCGAGCAGTTCTTC. Amino acid sequence: CASSPLEQSEQFF. The chain joins TRBV18 to TRBJ2-1; unclear D gene. This CDR3 comprises 13 residues. V lost 3 bases and J lost 10, with 13 bases in between. Germline CDR1 and CDR2: KGHSH and LQKENI.

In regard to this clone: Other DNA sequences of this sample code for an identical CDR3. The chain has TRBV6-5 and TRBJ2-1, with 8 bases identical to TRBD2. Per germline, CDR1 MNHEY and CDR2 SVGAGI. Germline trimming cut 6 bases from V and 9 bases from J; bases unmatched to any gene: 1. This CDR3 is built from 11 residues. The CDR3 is CASSRGGEQFF. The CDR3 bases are TGTGCCAGCAGCCGGGGGGGTGAGCAGTTCTTC.

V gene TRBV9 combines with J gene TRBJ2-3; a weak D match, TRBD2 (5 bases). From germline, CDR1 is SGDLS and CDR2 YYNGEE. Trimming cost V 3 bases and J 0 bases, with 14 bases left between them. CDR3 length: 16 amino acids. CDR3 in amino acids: CASSGNPSSSTDTQYF. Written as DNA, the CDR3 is TGTGCCAGCAGCGGAAACCCTAGCTCTAGCACAGATACGCAGTATTTT.

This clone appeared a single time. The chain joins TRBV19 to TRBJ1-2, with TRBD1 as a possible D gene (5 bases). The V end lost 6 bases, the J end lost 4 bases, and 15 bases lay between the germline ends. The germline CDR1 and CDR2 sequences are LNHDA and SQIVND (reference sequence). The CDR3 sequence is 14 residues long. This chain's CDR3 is CASSAVGAIYGYTF. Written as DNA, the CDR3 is TGTGCCAGTAGCGCCGTTGGGGCCATCTATGGCTACACCTTC.

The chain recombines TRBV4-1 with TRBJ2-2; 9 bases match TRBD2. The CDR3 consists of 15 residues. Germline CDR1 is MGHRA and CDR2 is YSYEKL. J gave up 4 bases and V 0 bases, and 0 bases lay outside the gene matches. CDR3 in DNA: TGCGCCAGCAGCCAAGATAGCGGGGGCACCGGGGAGCTGTTTTTT. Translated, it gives CASSQDSGGTGELFF.